The 17 T cell receptor beta chains below were found in one sample sequenced in a study of blood T cell repertoires in COVID-19. Sequencing was performed with immunoSEQ multiplex PCR; in TCRdb, only in-frame clones are kept and a portion is missing. The table has 150,000 to 200,000 clones, 80% to 85% seen once. The sequencing sample was made of peripheral blood. Receptors were obtained from a human donor with acute or convalescent COVID-19. The donor label of this sample is uncertain.

The rearrangement links TRBV5-6 to TRBJ2-5; no reliable D call. In germline, CDR1 is SGHDT, CDR2 YYEEEE. The CDR3 extends over 11 amino acids. Trimming left V 4 bases short and J 4 bases short, with 5 bases between. The CDR3 sequence is CASSRRETQYF. The CDR3 DNA reads as TGTGCCAGCAGCCGGAGAGAGACCCAGTACTTC.

The chain links TRBV7-9 to TRBJ1-2; 9 nucleotides line up with TRBD1. V lost 1 base and J lost 5; bases outside the gene matches: 14. Germline-derived CDR1 and CDR2 are SEHNR and FQNEAQ (reference sequence). This CDR3 spans 18 amino acids. The CDR3 reads CASSLGTSRDRETYGYTF. In DNA form, the CDR3 reads TGTGCCAGCAGCTTAGGCACCTCTCGGGACAGGGAAACATATGGCTACACCTTC.

This sequence joins TRBV28 and TRBJ1-2; TRBD1 matches at 7 bases. Germline loops: CDR1 MDHEN, CDR2 SYDVKM. With V trimmed by 3 bases and J by 4 bases, 8 bases remained unmatched. The CDR3 runs 15 residues. The CDR3 loop reads CASSFRSDRIYGYTF. The CDR3 DNA follows: TGTGCCAGCAGTTTTCGTTCGGACAGGATCTATGGCTACACCTTC.

V and J are TRBV5-1 and TRBJ2-1; weak D call: TRBD2 (6 bases). The CDR3 covers 17 residues. V was clipped by 0 bases and J by 6 bases, with 19 bases between them. Per germline, CDR1 SGHRS and CDR2 YFSETQ. Here the CDR3 reads CASSLAIGGRRINEQFF. As DNA, the CDR3 is TGCGCCAGCAGCTTGGCCATCGGTGGGAGGAGGATCAATGAGCAGTTCTTC.

V usage is TRBV5-1 and J usage is TRBJ1-2; D remains ambiguous. V was shortened by 1 base and J by 6 bases, with 10 bases between the two germline ends. The CDR3 has 13 amino acids. Looked up from germline, CDR1 is SGHRS and CDR2 is YFSETQ. Here the CDR3 reads CASSLSGVNGYTF. CDR3 DNA: TGCGCCAGCAGCTTGTCCGGGGTGAATGGCTACACCTTC.

The rearrangement joins TRBV3-1 (or the pseudogene TRBV3-2) to TRBJ1-2, with TRBD1 matching 8 bases. The CDR3 has 13 amino acids. Germline CDR1 LGHDT, CDR2 YNNKEL (reference sequence). Trimming cost V 1 base and J 7 bases; bases outside gene matches: 2. The CDR3 sequence: CASSQGTGTGYTF. In nucleotides, the CDR3 is TGTGCCAGCAGCCAAGGGACAGGGACTGGCTACACCTTC.

J is TRBJ1-5 and V is TRBV6-5; the D is unclear. The CDR3 sequence is 13 residues long. The germline V gene encodes CDR1 MNHEY and CDR2 SVGAGI. V lost 6 bases and J lost 4, with 10 bases in between. The CDR3 region is CASRASRNQPQHF. The CDR3 DNA reads as TGTGCCAGCAGGGCCTCGAGGAATCAGCCCCAGCATTTT.

The V gene is TRBV3-1 (or the pseudogene TRBV3-2), the J gene TRBJ1-6; 8 nucleotides line up with TRBD1. The CDR3 covers 14 residues. The trim removed 7 bases at V and 8 bases at J, leaving 7 bases unmatched. CDR1 is LGHDT and CDR2 is YNNKEL in the germline V gene (reference sequence). CDR3 protein: CASTRTGNDSPLHF. The CDR3 region has the DNA TGTGCCAGCACTCGGACAGGGAATGATTCACCCCTCCACTTT.

The chain has TRBV7-9 and TRBJ1-1, with D perhaps TRBD1 (6 bases). Germline loops: CDR1 SEHNR, CDR2 FQNEAQ (reference sequence). This CDR3 is 12 amino acids long. Trimming took off 6 bases at V and 6 bases at J, with 11 bases between the two ends. This CDR3 is CASSSGVAEAFF. Here the CDR3 DNA reads TGTGCCAGCAGTTCAGGGGTAGCTGAAGCTTTCTTT.

This clone was counted between two and nine times. The chain recombines TRBV7-6 with TRBJ2-7, with 14 bases matching TRBD2. This CDR3 comprises 17 residues. V shed 5 bases, J shed 3 bases, and the junction held 9 bases outside the gene matches. CDR1 is SGHVS, CDR2 FNYEAQ, per germline. The CDR3 protein is CASSRGLAGGPNYEQYF. The DNA for the CDR3 is TGTGCCAGCAGCCGCGGACTAGCGGGAGGCCCTAACTACGAGCAGTACTTC.

The chain carries TRBV11-3 and TRBJ2-7; unclear D gene. Looked up from germline, CDR1 is SGHNT and CDR2 is YENEEA. CDR3 length equals 15 residues. V lost 2 bases, J lost 2 bases, and 13 bases lay in between. DNA for the CDR3: TGTGCCAGCAGCTTAAATTCTGGCGGTACCTACGAGCAGTACTTC. Encoded protein: CASSLNSGGTYEQYF.

The rearrangement uses TRBV19 and TRBJ1-5, with 7 bases that match TRBD1. This CDR3 comprises 13 residues. V trimming: 7 bases; J trimming: 5 bases; junction bases outside the gene matches: 5. CDR1 LNHDA and CDR2 SQIVND come from the germline V gene (reference sequence). The CDR3 region has the DNA TGTGCCAGTACCGGGACAGAGTATCAGCCCCAGCATTTT. Translation gives CASTGTEYQPQHF.

This sequence joins TRBV9 and TRBJ1-3; D gene ambiguous. The length of the CDR3 is 15 residues. Deletions cut 0 bases from V and 0 bases from J, with 7 bases between. Germline V gene lookup returns CDR1 SGDLS and CDR2 YYNGEE. The CDR3 DNA sequence: TGTGCCAGCAGCGTAGCGGGGAGCTCTGGAAACACCATATATTTT. It codes for CASSVAGSSGNTIYF.

This sequence joins TRBV30 and TRBJ2-2, with TRBD1 identical over 7 bases. Germline-derived CDR1 and CDR2 are GTSNPN and SVGIG (reference sequence). This CDR3 region has 15 residues. V lost 3 bases and J lost 7; bases outside the gene matches: 11. The CDR3 DNA follows: TGTGCCTGGAGAGGGTTGAAGGGGGCCGGCGGGGAGCTGTTTTTT. Translated, it gives CAWRGLKGAGGELFF.

This clone came up a few times. The chain recombines TRBV19 with TRBJ2-3, with D maybe TRBD2 (5 bases). The germline CDR1 and CDR2 sequences are LNHDA and SQIVND (reference sequence). Trimming shortened V by 4 bases and J by 3 bases, and 17 bases separated the two germline ends. The CDR3 is made up of 16 amino acids. The CDR3 DNA reads as TGTGCCAGTAGTAGAACCCCGGGGAATCCGACAGATACGCAGTATTTT. This codes for CASSRTPGNPTDTQYF.

This sequence joins TRBV27 and TRBJ1-2; D not resolved. The CDR3 has 14 amino acids. CDR1 MNHEY and CDR2 SMNVEV come from the germline V gene (reference sequence). V gave up 5 bases and J gave up 8 bases, with 18 bases separating them. The CDR3 DNA reads TGTGCCAGCAGTCTTCAGCGATCCACGGAAGGCTACACCTTC. It translates to CASSLQRSTEGYTF.

This chain links TRBV7-9 with TRBJ1-5; TRBD1 is a possible D gene (5 bases). The CDR3 covers 15 residues. Germline assignment: CDR1 SEHNR and CDR2 FQNEAQ (reference sequence). Trimming took 4 bases from V and 0 from J, leaving 10 bases between them. CDR3: CASSSGLISNQPQHF. CDR3 in DNA: TGTGCCAGCAGCTCGGGACTTATTAGCAATCAGCCCCAGCATTTT.